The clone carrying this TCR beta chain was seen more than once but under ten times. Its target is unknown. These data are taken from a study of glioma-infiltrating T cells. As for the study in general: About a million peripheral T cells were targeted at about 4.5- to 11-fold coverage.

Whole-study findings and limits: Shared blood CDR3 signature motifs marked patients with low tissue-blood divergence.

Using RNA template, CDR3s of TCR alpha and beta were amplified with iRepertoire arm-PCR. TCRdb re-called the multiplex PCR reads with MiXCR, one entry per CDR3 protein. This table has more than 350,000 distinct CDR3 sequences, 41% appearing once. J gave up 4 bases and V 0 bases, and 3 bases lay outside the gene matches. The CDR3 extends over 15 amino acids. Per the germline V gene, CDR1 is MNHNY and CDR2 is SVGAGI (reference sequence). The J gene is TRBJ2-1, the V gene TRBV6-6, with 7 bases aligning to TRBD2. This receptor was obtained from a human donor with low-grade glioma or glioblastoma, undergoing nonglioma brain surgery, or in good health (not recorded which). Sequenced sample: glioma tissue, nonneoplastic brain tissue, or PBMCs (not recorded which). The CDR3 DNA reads TGTGCCAGCAGTTACTCTAGGCGGGAGTACAATGAGCAGTTCTTC. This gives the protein CASSYSRREYNEQFF.